This record covers a single T cell receptor beta chain. What was amplified from RNA transcripts were TCR beta CDR3 regions. Researchers ran a first-round RT-PCR on the TCR CDR3 using the HTBI primer set. One entry per CDR3 protein, called by TCRdb with MiXCR from the multiplex PCR reads. The table has roughly 170,000 distinct CDR3 sequences, approximately 15% seen once; the top ten hold about 31%. The data were taken from a study of T cells in Graves' hyperthyroidism and ophthalmopathy. The sequencing sample was made of blood. The receptor was isolated from a woman between 50 and 59 years old with Graves' hyperthyroidism.

CDR3 in amino acids: CASSQGGQRNQPQHF. DNA for the CDR3: TGCGCCAGCAGCCAAGGGGGTCAAAGGAATCAGCCCCAGCATTTT. V gene TRBV4-1 combines with J gene TRBJ1-5; D is uncertain. CDR3 length equals 15 residues. Germline lookup yields CDR1 MGHRA and CDR2 YSYEKL. With 1 base removed from V and 4 bases from J, the gap between germline ends came to 11 bases.